This T cell receptor beta chain is drawn from a study of cytomegalovirus exposure and HLA in healthy donors (dated by TCRdb to about 2017). Background for the entire study: In an earlier analysis of roughly 500 of the donors, approximately 260 Gb of sequence data and 120 million or so unique TCR beta sequences from 150 million to 200 million T cells were reported. Approximately 300 gigabases of sequencing data and around 90 million unique TCR sequences made up an early release that covered fewer than 650 HLA-typed donors. The genetic ancestry cluster associated with self-reported Caucasian donors included 70% to 85% of the roughly 400 genotyped donors. The study aimed to test whether signatures of past pathogen exposure could be identified by cataloging public T cell receptors. The study used immunosequencing to profile the T cell repertoires of approximately 650 subjects and linked those repertoires to cytomegalovirus serostatus. A separate validation cohort of over a hundred different subjects was used in addition to the 666-subject first cohort. High-throughput TCR immunosequencing, statistical association of individual TCRs with disease status, and machine learning were combined to predict cytomegalovirus infection status. A later analysis re-analyzed previously published TCR beta repertoires from 550 to 700 donors and added high-resolution HLA genotyping to study TCR occurrence patterns. In the later analysis, no new phenotypic data were used to find candidate immune exposures; instead, reliance was placed on TCR beta sequences and their occurrence across donors. An earlier analysis of 587 of the donors applied high-throughput TCR beta sequencing to assess whether each TCR beta V gene segment acted as functional or pseudogenic. Donor age, sex, ethnicity and CMV serostatus were collected together with the repertoire data. A later genetic analysis took genome-wide SNP genotypes for about three fifths of the roughly 700 donors and used that subset as a discovery cohort. All discovery cohort repertoires had been generated on a single sequencing platform. Both class I and class II loci were covered by HLA typing, at four-digit resolution. The number of typed donors differed by locus: roughly 620-640 for A, B, C, DRB1 and DQB1; some 540 for DQA1; some 590 for DPA1; and 400 to 480 for DPB1. Because of strong linkage in the cohort, roughly five DR-DQ haplotypes were treated as single units for association and clustering. Among roughly 370 genotyped donors of the cohort, an average of about 240,000 unique TCR beta nucleotide sequences were sequenced per donor, about a sixth of them non-productive.

The germline V gene (reference sequence) specifies LNHDA as CDR1 and SQIVND as CDR2. Inclusive of the bounding cysteine and phenylalanine, the CDR3 is 13 residues long. Just the 39-base CDR3 DNA is kept, in frame starting at base 1. Deletion took 10 bases off V and 4 bases off J, with a span of 17 bases between the germline ends. Overall results and qualifications from the work: In vitro tests confirmed that three of the cytomegalovirus-associated TCR beta chains recognize cytomegalovirus antigens. A later genetic analysis associated a missense DCLRE1C variant with V-gene and J-gene trimming of TCR beta chains, and an independent cohort replicated the association. According to a later analysis, parvovirus B19, influenza, CMV and Epstein-Barr virus appeared linked to several top co-occurrence clusters. A further reported finding was that TCR beta sequences accurately predicted the HLA-A and HLA-B alleles for most subjects in the first cohort. A total of around 150 TCR beta chains were listed by the study as associated with cytomegalovirus. In an earlier analysis of around 600 of the donors, most TCR beta V segments were observed in productive rearrangements about 87% or about 30% of the time, broadly matching IMGT annotations. Linkage disequilibrium might explain the correlated functional status among segregating V segments, but an unknown experimental factor could not be excluded. Compared with the roughly 700-donor mean, donors in an Asian-associated ancestry cluster had fewer N-insertions in productive TCRs, according to a later genetic analysis. Immune exposure information for the cohort was limited to CMV serostatus. A group of highly shared sequence variants was considered likely to be a technical artifact of the sequencing pipeline. A later analysis found that TCR association rates varied across HLA loci, with DRB1 alleles showing the most associated TCRs and HLA-C alleles the fewest. Most TCR sequences were observed very rarely across donors, whereas some public TCRs were present in many individuals. The classifier was reported to diagnose cytomegalovirus status with high specificity and sensitivity in both the original and validation cohorts. According to the authors, the approach could potentially be generalized to other disease states and immunological phenotypes. In a later analysis, most CMV-associated TCR beta chains were found to appear HLA-restricted, with HLA associations seemingly driven largely by CMV exposure. In a later analysis, HLA-associated TCR beta chains showed more clonal expansion and lower generation probabilities than non-associated chains that were equally common. Sequencing depth was assumed to be roughly uniform across donors in the presence/absence analyses, though that assumption may not hold. The 87-base-pair reads could not distinguish some IMGT-functional V segments, including TRBV6-2 and TRBV6-3, so those segments were excluded. About 15 rarely observed V segments, including chromosome 9 orphons, were excluded from the earlier analysis of about 600 of the donors because counts were too low. HLA typing was unavailable for some donors at each locus, so association tests used only the typed subset. Only TCR beta chains were sequenced in this cohort, and the absence of alpha or paired-chain data limited detectable features. Specific HLA alleles were associated with 15,000 to 20,000 TCR beta sequences at a false discovery rate of 0.05 in a later analysis. Strong co-occurrence of HLA alleles, especially DR and DQ, made assigning TCR associations to individual alleles difficult.

As concerns this clone: No antigen is known for it. The sample holds no much larger clone one base away, and base qualities are not on file.

Library preparation was by the immunoSEQ multiplex PCR assay. For the multiplex PCR, a mixture combining 60 forward primers for TCR Vbeta segments and 13 reverse primers for TCR Jbeta segments was used. The CDR3 region of rearranged TCR beta genes was amplified from genomic DNA with a multiplex PCR assay. On the Illumina HiSeq System, the amplified TCR beta libraries were sequenced as 87-base-pair reads. Under the source paper's analysis protocol: In a later analysis, 80 million or so unique TCR beta chains were counted across the approximately 640 repertoires, and about 9.9 million of these chains were shared by at least two donors. A nearest-neighbor algorithm error-corrected the raw reads and collapsed the reads into unique sequences, merging closely related sequences to remove PCR and sequencing errors. CDR3 sequences were aligned to IMGT reference sequences to assign V, D and J gene segments. For a sequence to be retained, at least a six-nucleotide match to both a V gene segment and a J gene segment was required. Rearrangements were called productive when the CDR3 lacked stop codons and stayed in frame with V and J; all others were non-productive. Following IMGT convention, CDR3 was defined as the stretch from the second conserved V-encoded cysteine up to the conserved J-encoded phenylalanine. The earlier analysis of 500 to 750 of the donors excluded any sequence lacking an unambiguous match to a single V gene segment. In an earlier analysis of approximately 560 of the donors, a V segment was called functional when productive rearrangements were above 56.7%, and segregating when the standard deviation between donors exceeded 5%. A statistical classification framework was built to diagnose cytomegalovirus status from the catalog of TCR beta chain sequences. In a later analysis, V and J genes were assigned by comparing TCR nucleotide sequences against IMGT/GENE-DB human TR gene sequences. A later analysis assigned CDR3 sequences and most-parsimonious VDJ recombination scenarios with the TCRdist pipeline. A later analysis defined each TCR beta chain by its CDR3 amino acid sequence plus V-gene family, and excluded reads lacking a unique V-gene family. As a way to deal with suspected cross-contamination and a sequencing artifact, a later analysis dropped 450 to 700 nucleotide sequences that were highly shared and had low generation probability. A later analysis calculated a clonal expansion index for each public chain from normalized within-repertoire ranks of inferred template counts. In a later analysis, generation probabilities were computed using a VDJ recombination model fitted to out-of-frame rearrangements, and the results were checked against IGoR. In a later analysis, TCR-TCR, TCR-HLA and TCR-CMV co-occurrence was scored with hypergeometric tests, and a repertoire-size bias correction was applied to TCR pairs. A later analysis estimated false discovery rates by permuting HLA or CMV assignments 20 times. In a later analysis, co-occurring TCRs were grouped using DBSCAN, and TCRdist sequence similarity was added for clustering within HLA-allele-positive subsets. Repertoires with fewer than 30,000 or more than 120,000 public chains, plus five repertoires with anomalous nucleotide sharing, were excluded from co-occurrence clustering. TCRdb carries this immuneACCESS record with in-frame sequences only. Its versions omit some clonotypes, under half of them owing to an unresolved V gene in the studies checked, with the rest unexplained. Clone size and V and J calls were adopted from that table, with D and trimming inferred from the DNA. Recorded for this sample are under 150,000 clones; around two thirds of them occurred a single time. Over 8.5% of the sample is in the top ten clones.

The cohort comprised 666 healthy bone marrow donors. At the time of sampling, every cohort member was nominally healthy, though immune exposures that went unrecorded were likely present. The donor tested CMV seropositive and was one of the 289 seropositive cohort members. Each donor provided a peripheral blood sample, and peripheral blood mononuclear cells were used for TCR beta sequencing. The Qiagen DNeasy Blood Extraction Kit was used to extract genomic DNA from the blood cell samples. The sequence joins TRBV19 to TRBJ2-7; TRBD2 is possibly the D segment (5 matching bases). This receptor was identified in a woman aged 40 to 50 in good health and CMV-seropositive. The sample was PBMCs. CDR3 region: CATRELGSYEQYF. In nucleotides, the sequence is TGTGCCACGAGGGAGCTAGGATCGTACGAGCAGTACTTC.